What follows are 10 T cell receptor beta chains derived from one specimen sequenced in a study of shared clonotypes between healthy human individuals. The assay was immunoSEQ multiplex PCR, and TCRdb's table has in-frame clones only and misses some. The table records about 490,000 clones, 70% to 80% of them present only once. The sequencing sample was made of PBMCs. The origin of the receptors is a woman between 35 and 50 years old in good health. Some clones in this sample may be carry-over from other donors' samples.

The chain couples TRBV7-9 to TRBJ2-4; D is ambiguous. Trimming took off 1 base at V and 1 base at J, with 11 bases between the two ends. The germline CDR1 and CDR2 sequences are SEHNR and FQNEAQ (reference sequence). The CDR3 sequence is 16 residues long. In DNA, the CDR3 is TGTGCCAGCAGCTTAGTGTTAGCTGGGGCCAAAAACATTCAGTACTTC. Protein product: CASSLVLAGAKNIQYF.

In its sample, this clone was seen a few times. The chain couples TRBV4-3 to TRBJ1-4; D is perhaps TRBD1 (5 bases). Looked up from germline, CDR1 is LGHNA and CDR2 is YSLEER. The V end lost 2 bases, the J end lost 5 bases, and 18 bases lay between the germline ends. The CDR3 has 17 amino acids. DNA of the CDR3: TGCGCCAGCAGCCAACAAGATCTCCGGGACGGGAATGAAAAACTGTTTTTT. It codes for CASSQQDLRDGNEKLFF.

A note on this clone: This clone may be a read error of a much larger clone one base away. Different DNA sequences within this sample yield the same CDR3. The chain has TRBV30 and TRBJ2-7; D remains ambiguous. The CDR3 covers 11 residues. V was trimmed by 1 base and J by 3 bases, leaving 4 bases between them. Germline V CDR1 and CDR2: GTSNPN, SVGIG (reference sequence). The CDR3 loop reads CAWSGNYEQYF. CDR3 nucleotide sequence: TGTGCCTGGAGTGGAAACTACGAGCAGTACTTC.

The rearrangement links TRBV19 to TRBJ1-1; no firm D call. The CDR3 is 14 amino acids. Germline V gene sequence: CDR1 LNHDA, CDR2 SQIVND (reference sequence). V lost 4 bases, J lost 0 bases, and 9 bases lay in between. This chain's CDR3 is CASSRAYMNTEAFF. The CDR3 nucleotides are TGTGCCAGTAGTAGGGCCTATATGAACACTGAAGCTTTCTTT.

V is TRBV27 and J is TRBJ1-5; D unresolved. The CDR3 contains 16 residues. Trimming removed 5 bases at V and 5 bases at J, with 19 bases between. CDR1 is MNHEY and CDR2 is SMNVEV in the germline V gene (reference sequence). The CDR3 bases are TGTGCCAGCAGTCGCCCTGGGGAGAGGTGCGATCAGCCCCAGCATTTT. Amino acids: CASSRPGERCDQPQHF.

This clone was seen many times. The chain links TRBV7-2 to TRBJ2-7, with 8 bases aligning to TRBD2. This CDR3 has 17 residues. Germline loops: CDR1 SGHTA, CDR2 FQGNSA. Unmatched junction bases numbered 15, after V lost 1 base and J lost 7 bases. CDR3 nucleotides: TGTGCCAGCAGCTTAGTGGCTACGGGCGGGGGGCAAGGGGAGCAGTACTTC. It specifies CASSLVATGGGQGEQYF.

This sequence joins TRBV30 and TRBJ2-3, with 11 bases that match TRBD2. V gave up 2 bases and J gave up 2 bases; unmatched junction bases: 6. Per germline, CDR1 GTSNPN and CDR2 SVGIG (reference sequence). The CDR3 totals 16 residues. The CDR3 sequence: CAWSLRLAGYTDTQYF. The CDR3, as DNA: TGTGCCTGGAGTTTACGACTAGCGGGGTACACAGATACGCAGTATTTT. The whole variable domain, filled in from reference TRBV30 and TRBJ2-3, reads SQTIHQWPATLVQPVGSPLSLECTVEGTSNPNLYWYRQAAGRGLQLLFYSVGIGQISSEVPQNLSASRPQDRQFILSSKKLLLSDSGFYLCAWSLRLAGYTDTQYFGPGTRLTVL.

V usage is TRBV4-1 and J usage is TRBJ1-3; no clear D gene. Germline CDR1 is MGHRA and CDR2 is YSYEKL. V shed 4 bases and J shed 0 bases, with 13 bases lying between them. CDR3 length: 16 residues. CDR3 loop: CASSLGAVLSGNTIYF. The CDR3, as DNA: TGCGCCAGCAGCCTTGGCGCGGTCCTCTCTGGAAACACCATATATTTT.

This clone has just one count. The rearrangement uses TRBV12-5 and TRBJ2-3, with D hard to call. The V end lost 7 bases, the J end lost 5 bases, and 16 bases lay between the germline ends. This CDR3 is 14 amino acids long. The germline gives CDR1 LGHNT, CDR2 FRNRAP. The CDR3, as DNA: TGTGCTAGTGCTCTTGGCATAGCAGGAGATACGCAGTATTTT. It specifies CASALGIAGDTQYF.

The V call is TRBV5-4, the J call TRBJ2-1; the match to TRBD2 covers 8 bases. J was trimmed by 9 bases and V by 4 bases; bases with no gene match: 15. Germline CDR1 and CDR2: SGHNT and YYREEE (reference sequence). The CDR3 is 16 residues long. The CDR3 loop is CASSVTSGLLPGEQFF. The CDR3 nucleotides are TGTGCCAGCAGCGTCACTAGCGGCCTCCTACCCGGTGAGCAGTTCTTC.